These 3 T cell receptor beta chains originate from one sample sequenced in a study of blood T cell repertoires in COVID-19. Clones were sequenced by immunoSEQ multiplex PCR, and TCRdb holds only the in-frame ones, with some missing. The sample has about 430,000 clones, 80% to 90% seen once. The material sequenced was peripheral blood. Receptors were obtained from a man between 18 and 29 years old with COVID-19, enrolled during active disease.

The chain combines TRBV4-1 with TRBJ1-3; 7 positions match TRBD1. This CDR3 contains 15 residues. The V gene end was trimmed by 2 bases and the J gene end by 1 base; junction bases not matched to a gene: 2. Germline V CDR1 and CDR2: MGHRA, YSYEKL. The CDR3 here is CASSQSTGSGNTIYF. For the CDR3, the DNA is TGCGCCAGCAGCCAATCGACAGGGTCTGGAAACACCATATATTTT.

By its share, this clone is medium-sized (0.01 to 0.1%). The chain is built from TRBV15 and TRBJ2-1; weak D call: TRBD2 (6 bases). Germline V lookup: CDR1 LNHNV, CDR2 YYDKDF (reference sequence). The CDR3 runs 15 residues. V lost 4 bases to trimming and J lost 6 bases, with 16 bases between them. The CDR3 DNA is TGTGCCACCAGCACTGGGACTCTAGACAGCAATGAGCAGTTCTTC. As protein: CATSTGTLDSNEQFF.

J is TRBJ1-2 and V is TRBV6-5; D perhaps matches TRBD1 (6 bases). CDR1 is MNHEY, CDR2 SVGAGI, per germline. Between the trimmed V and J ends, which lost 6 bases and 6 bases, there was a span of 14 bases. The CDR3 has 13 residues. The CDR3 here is CASRRLDRDGYTF. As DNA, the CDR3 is TGTGCCAGCAGAAGGTTGGACAGAGATGGCTACACCTTC.